Detailed here is one T cell receptor (beta chain). What it binds is unknown. Germline assignment: CDR1 SQVTM and CDR2 ANQGSEA. The CDR3 is 12 residues long. With V trimmed by 8 bases and J by 7 bases, 10 bases remained unmatched. This entry comes from a study of Graves' ophthalmopathy and Graves' hyperthyroidism. Study conclusions and caveats: Blood contained most expanded thyroid clonotypes exceeding 0.001 frequency.

RNA transcripts yielded amplified TCR beta CDR3 regions. First-round RT-PCR relied on HTBI primers, and a second-round multiplex PCR came next. TCRdb analysed the multiplex PCR reads with MiXCR anew, one entry per CDR3 protein. The sample shows more than 550,000 distinct CDR3 sequences, under 50% of them seen only once. The sequence was collected from an adult man with Graves' ophthalmopathy. The chain has TRBV29-1 and TRBJ1-2, with TRBD1 matching 7 bases. Sequencing was carried out using peripheral blood. The chain's CDR3 is CSQQDRDGGYTF. Written as DNA, the CDR3 is TGCAGCCAACAAGACAGGGACGGTGGCTACACCTTC.